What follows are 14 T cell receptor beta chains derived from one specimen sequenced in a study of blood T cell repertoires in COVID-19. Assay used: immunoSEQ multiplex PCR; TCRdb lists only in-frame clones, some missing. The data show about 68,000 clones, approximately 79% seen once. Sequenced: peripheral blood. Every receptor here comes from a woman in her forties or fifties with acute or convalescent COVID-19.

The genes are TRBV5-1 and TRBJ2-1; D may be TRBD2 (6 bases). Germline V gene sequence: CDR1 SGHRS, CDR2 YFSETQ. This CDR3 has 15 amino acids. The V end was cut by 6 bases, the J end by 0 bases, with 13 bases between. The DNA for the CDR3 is TGCGCCAGCACCCCCTCGGGGGTCTCCTACAATGAGCAGTTCTTC. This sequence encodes CASTPSGVSYNEQFF.

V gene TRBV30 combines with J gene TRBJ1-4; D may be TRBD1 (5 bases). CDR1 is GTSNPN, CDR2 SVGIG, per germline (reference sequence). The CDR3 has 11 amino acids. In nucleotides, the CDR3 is TGTGTTCAGGGAACTAATGAAAAACTGTTTTTT. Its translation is CVQGTNEKLFF.

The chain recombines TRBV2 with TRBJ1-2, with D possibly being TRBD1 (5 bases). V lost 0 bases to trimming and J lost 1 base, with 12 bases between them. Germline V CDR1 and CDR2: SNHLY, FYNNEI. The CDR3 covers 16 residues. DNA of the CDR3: TGTGCCAGCAGTGAAGCGTCGGGACTCCTTAACTATGGCTACACCTTC. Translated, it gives CASSEASGLLNYGYTF.

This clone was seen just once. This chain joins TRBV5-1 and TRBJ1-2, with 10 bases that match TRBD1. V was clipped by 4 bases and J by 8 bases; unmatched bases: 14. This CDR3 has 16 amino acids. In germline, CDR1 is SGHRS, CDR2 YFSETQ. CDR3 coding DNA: TGCGCCAGCAGCGCCGCCGCCGGGACAGGGGTTAAGGGCTACACCTTC. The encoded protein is CASSAAAGTGVKGYTF.

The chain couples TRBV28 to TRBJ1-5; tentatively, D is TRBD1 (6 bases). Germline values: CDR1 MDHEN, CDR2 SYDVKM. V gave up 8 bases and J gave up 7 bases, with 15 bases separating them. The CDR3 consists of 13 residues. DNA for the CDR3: TGTGCCAGCGTGGACAGCCTTCGACAGCCCCAGCATTTT. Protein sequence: CASVDSLRQPQHF.

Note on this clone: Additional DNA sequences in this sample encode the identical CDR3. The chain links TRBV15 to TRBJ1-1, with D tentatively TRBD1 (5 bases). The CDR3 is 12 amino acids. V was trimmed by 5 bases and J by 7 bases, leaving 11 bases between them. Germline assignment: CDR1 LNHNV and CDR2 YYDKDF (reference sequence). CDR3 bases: TGTGCCACCAGCGTCAGCAGGGTTGAAGCTTTCTTT. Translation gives CATSVSRVEAFF.

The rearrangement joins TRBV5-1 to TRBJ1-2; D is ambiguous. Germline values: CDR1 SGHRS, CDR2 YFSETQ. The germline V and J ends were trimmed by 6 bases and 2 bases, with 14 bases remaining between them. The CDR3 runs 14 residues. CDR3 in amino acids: CASKIPGANYGYTF. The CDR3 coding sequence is TGCGCCAGCAAAATACCGGGAGCAAACTATGGCTACACCTTC.

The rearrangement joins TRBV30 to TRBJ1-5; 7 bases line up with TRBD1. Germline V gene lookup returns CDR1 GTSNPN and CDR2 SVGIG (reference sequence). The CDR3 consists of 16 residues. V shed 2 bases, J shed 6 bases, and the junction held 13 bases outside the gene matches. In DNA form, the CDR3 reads TGTGCCTGGAGTCCTACCCGGGACAGCGTAAGTCAGCCCCAGCATTTT. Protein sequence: CAWSPTRDSVSQPQHF.

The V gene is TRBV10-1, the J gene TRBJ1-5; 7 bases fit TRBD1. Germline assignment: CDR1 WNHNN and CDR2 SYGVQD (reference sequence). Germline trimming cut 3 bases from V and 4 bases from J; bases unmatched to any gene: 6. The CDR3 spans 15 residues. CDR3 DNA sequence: TGCGCCAGCAGTGAAGGGCAGGGGGATAATCAGCCCCAGCATTTT. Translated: CASSEGQGDNQPQHF.

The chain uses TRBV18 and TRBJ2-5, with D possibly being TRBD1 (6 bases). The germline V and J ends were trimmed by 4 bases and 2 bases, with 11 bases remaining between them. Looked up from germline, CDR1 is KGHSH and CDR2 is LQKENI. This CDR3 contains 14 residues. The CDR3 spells CASSLGQLQETQYF. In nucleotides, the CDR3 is TGTGCCAGCTCACTAGGACAGTTACAAGAGACCCAGTACTTC.

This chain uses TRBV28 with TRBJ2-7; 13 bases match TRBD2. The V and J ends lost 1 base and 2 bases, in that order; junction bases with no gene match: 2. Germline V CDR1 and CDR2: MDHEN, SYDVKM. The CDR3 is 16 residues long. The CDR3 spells CASSLYGLAGAYEQYF. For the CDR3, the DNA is TGTGCCAGCAGTTTATACGGACTAGCGGGAGCCTACGAGCAGTACTTC.

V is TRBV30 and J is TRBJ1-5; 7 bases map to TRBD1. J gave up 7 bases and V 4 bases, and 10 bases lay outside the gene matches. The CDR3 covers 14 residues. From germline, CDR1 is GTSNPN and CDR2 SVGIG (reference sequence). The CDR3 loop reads CAWNTGTENQPQHF. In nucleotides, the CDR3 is TGTGCCTGGAATACCGGGACAGAGAACCAGCCCCAGCATTTT.

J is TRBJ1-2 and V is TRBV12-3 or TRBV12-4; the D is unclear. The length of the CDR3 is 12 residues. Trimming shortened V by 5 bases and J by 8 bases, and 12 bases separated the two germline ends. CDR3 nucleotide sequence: TGTGCCAGCAGTACAAGCGTTCCCGGCTACACCTTC. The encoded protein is CASSTSVPGYTF.

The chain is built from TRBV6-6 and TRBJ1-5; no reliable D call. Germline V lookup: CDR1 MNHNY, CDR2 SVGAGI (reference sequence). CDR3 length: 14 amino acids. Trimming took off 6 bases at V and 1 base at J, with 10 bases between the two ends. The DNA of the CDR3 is TGTGCCAGCAGCTACACAGAGAGCAATCAGCCCCAGCATTTT. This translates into CASSYTESNQPQHF.